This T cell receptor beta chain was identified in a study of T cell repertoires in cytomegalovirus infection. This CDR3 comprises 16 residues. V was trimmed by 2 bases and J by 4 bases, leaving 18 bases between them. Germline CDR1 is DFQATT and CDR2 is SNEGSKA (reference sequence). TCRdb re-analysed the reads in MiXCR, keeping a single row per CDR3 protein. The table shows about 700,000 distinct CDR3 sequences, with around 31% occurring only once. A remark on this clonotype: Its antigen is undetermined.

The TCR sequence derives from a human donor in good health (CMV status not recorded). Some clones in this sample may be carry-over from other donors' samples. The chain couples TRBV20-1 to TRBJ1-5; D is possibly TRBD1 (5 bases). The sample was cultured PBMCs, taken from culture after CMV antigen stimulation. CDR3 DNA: TGCAGTGCTAGATCCCGGGGCCTGTGGGATAATCAGCCCCAGCATTTT. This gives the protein CSARSRGLWDNQPQHF.